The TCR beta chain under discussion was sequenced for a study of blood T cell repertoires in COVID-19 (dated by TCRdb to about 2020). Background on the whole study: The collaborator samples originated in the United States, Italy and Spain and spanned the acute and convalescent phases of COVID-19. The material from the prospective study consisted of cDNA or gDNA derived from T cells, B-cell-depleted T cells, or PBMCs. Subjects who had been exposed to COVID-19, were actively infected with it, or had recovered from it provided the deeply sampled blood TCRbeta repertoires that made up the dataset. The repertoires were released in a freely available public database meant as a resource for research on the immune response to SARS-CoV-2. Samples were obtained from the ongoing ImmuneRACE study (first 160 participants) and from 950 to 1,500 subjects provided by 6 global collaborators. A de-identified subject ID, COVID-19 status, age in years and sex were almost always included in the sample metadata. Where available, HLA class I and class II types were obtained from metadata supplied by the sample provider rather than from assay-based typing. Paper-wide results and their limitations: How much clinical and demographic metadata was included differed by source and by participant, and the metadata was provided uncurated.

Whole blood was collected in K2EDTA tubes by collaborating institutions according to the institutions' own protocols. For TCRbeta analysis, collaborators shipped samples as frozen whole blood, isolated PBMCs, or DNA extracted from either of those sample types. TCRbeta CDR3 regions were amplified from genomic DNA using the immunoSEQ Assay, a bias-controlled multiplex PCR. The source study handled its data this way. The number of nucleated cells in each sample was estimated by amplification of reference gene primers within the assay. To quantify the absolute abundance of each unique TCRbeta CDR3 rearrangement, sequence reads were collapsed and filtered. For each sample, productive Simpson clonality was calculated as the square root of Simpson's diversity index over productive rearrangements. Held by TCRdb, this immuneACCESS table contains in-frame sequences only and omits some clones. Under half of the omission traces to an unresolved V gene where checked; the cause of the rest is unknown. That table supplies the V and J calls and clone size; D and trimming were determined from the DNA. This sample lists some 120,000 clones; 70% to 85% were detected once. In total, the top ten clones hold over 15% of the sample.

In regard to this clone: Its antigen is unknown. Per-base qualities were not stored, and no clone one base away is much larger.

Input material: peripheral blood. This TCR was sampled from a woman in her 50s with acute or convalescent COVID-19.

The bases read TGTGCCAGCAAGGGGGCGTACAATTCACCCCTCCACTTT. Its translation reads: CASKGAYNSPLHF. The V and J segments used are TRBV2 and TRBJ1-6; 7 nucleotides in the junction match TRBD1. Taken from the germline V gene, the CDR1 and CDR2 loops are SNHLY and FYNNEI. Relative to germline, V is missing 7 bases and J is missing 7 bases, with 4 bases of the junction outside any gene match. The CDR3 measures 13 amino acids from cysteine to phenylalanine. The retained sequence is limited to the CDR3, 39 bases, with the frame set at the first base.